These T cell receptor beta chains were read from a single sample in a study of OX40 agonist ivuxolimab in advanced cancers. TCRdb keeps only in-frame clones here, not all; method: immunoSEQ multiplex PCR. The table has 30,000 to 45,000 clones, roughly 77% seen once; the top ten hold about 24%. The material was CD4+ or CD8+ T cells sorted from blood, obtained in a trial of the OX40 agonist ivuxolimab. These receptors were obtained from an adult with an advanced solid tumor such as melanoma, head and neck, liver or kidney cancer. Each CDR3 is given with its conserved first and last residue. D genes are given only for firm matches. Rows may omit the clone size; those that give it use once, few, many or a size class.

TRBD2 | TRBJ2-2 | . | TRBV5-6 | TGTGCCAGCAGCTTGGCTAGCGGGAGTGGAACCGGGGAGCTGTTTTTT | CASSLASGSGTGELFF
. | TRBJ1-1 | few | TRBV28 | TGTGCCAGCAGTTTAGGAACAGCTTTGAACACTGAAGCTTTCTTT | CASSLGTALNTEAFF
. | TRBJ1-5 | . | TRBV27 | TGTGCCAGCAGTTTAAGCCGGCAGCAGCCCCAGCATTTT | CASSLSRQQPQHF
. | TRBJ1-5 | . | TRBV6-1 | TGTGCCAGCAGCGCGGGACACTATAGCAATCAGCCCCAGCATTTT | CASSAGHYSNQPQHF
TRBD2 | TRBJ2-1 | . | TRBV4-1 | TGCGCCAGCAGCCAAGATTTTGCTAGCGGGACCTACAATGAGCAGTTCTTC | CASSQDFASGTYNEQFF
. | TRBJ1-5 | . | TRBV19 | TGTGCCAGTACGGGGGGCCTAAGCAATCAGCCCCAGCATTTT | CASTGGLSNQPQHF
. | TRBJ1-2 | . | TRBV7-2 | TGTGCCAGCAGCTCCTACGGGAATAACTATGGCTACACCTTC | CASSSYGNNYGYTF
. | TRBJ2-2 | . | TRBV5-6 | TGTGCCAGCAGCTTGGGGTGGACAGCGAACACCGGGGAGCTGTTTTTT | CASSLGWTANTGELFF
. | TRBJ1-1 | . | TRBV2 | TGTGCCAGCAGTGAAGCCATGAACACTGAAGCTTTCTTT | CASSEAMNTEAFF
. | TRBJ1-2 | . | TRBV6-1 | TGTGCCAGCAGTGAGCAGGGCACCAGTAACTATGGCTACACCTTC | CASSEQGTSNYGYTF
. | TRBJ1-2 | . | TRBV2 | TGTGCCAGCAATCCAATTCTAAGCACCCTTGTGGGAGGCTACACCTTC | CASNPILSTLVGGYTF
. | TRBJ2-2 | . | TRBV5-1 | TGCGCCAGCAGCTTGGCTGGGGGCCTGGACACCGGGGAGCTGTTTTTT | CASSLAGGLDTGELFF
. | TRBJ2-3 | . | TRBV9 | TGTGCCAGCAGCGTAGGGACTAGTAGGGGGACAGATACGCAGTATTTT | CASSVGTSRGTDTQYF
. | TRBJ1-5 | . | TRBV2 | TGTGCCAGCAGTCCCGGCTCTTATCAGCCCCAGCATTTT | CASSPGSYQPQHF
. | TRBJ2-3 | . | TRBV7-6 | TGTGCCAGCAGCTTAAGTTGGGAGGCTAAAGATACGCAGTATTTT | CASSLSWEAKDTQYF
. | TRBJ2-7 | medium-sized | TRBV6-1 | TGTGCCAGCATAGGGGCAGCAACCTACGAGCAGTACTTC | CASIGAATYEQYF
TRBD1 | TRBJ1-2 | . | TRBV7-2 | TGTGCCAGCAGCTCCGGGACAGCCGCTAACTATGGCTACACCTTC | CASSSGTAANYGYTF
TRBD2 | TRBJ2-3 | few | TRBV6-9 | TGTGCCAGCAGTCTGGGACTAGCAGACACAGATACGCAGTATTTT | CASSLGLADTDTQYF
. | TRBJ2-3 | . | TRBV6-1 | TGTGCCAGCTGCATGACTCTCAGCACAGATACGCAGTATTTT | CASCMTLSTDTQYF
. | TRBJ1-6 | few | TRBV6-5 | TGTGCCAGCAGAACCCCGGGGGGAACCCTCCACTTT | CASRTPGGTLHF
TRBD1 | TRBJ1-5 | few | TRBV5-6 | TGTGCCAGCAGCCTGACAGGGGAACAGCCCCAGCATTTT | CASSLTGEQPQHF
. | TRBJ1-1 | . | TRBV28 | TGTGCCAGCAGCCAAACGGGGCGGACTGAAGCTTTCTTT | CASSQTGRTEAFF
. | TRBJ2-3 | . | TRBV5-1 | TGCGCCAGCACGATCGGGACACTTGGATCAGATACGCAGTATTTT | CASTIGTLGSDTQYF
. | TRBJ1-1 | . | TRBV11-2 | TGTGCCAGCAGCTGGGCAGTGAACACTGAAGCTTTCTTT | CASSWAVNTEAFF
. | TRBJ2-3 | . | TRBV7-3 | TGTGCCAGCAGCTTAGTCGGGTCGGGCTCAGATACGCAGTATTTT | CASSLVGSGSDTQYF
. | TRBJ2-1 | . | TRBV5-1 | TGCGCCAGCAGCTTACTGGGACTGGAGCAGTTCTTC | CASSLLGLEQFF
. | TRBJ1-5 | . | TRBV6-5 | TGTGCCAGCAGCGCCGTTGTCCATCAGCCCCAGCATTTT | CASSAVVHQPQHF
. | TRBJ1-2 | . | TRBV2 | TGTGCCAGCAGATACAGGGACTATGGCTACACCTTC | CASRYRDYGYTF
TRBD2 | TRBJ2-3 | . | TRBV7-2 | TGTGCCAGCAGCCCATGGGGCGGGGGGGCTGTAACAGATACGCAGTATTTT | CASSPWGGGAVTDTQYF
. | TRBJ1-4 | . | TRBV6-5 | TGTGCCAGCAATGTGGGGGATGAAAAACTGTTTTTT | CASNVGDEKLFF
. | TRBJ1-2 | . | TRBV7-8 | TGTGCCAGCAGTCGAATCGGACGGAGTAACTATGGCTACACCTTC | CASSRIGRSNYGYTF
. | TRBJ1-2 | once | TRBV11-2 | TGTGCCAGCAGCTTAAAAGGCAACTCTAACTATGGCTACACCTTC | CASSLKGNSNYGYTF
TRBD1 | TRBJ1-1 | . | TRBV18 | TGTGCCAGCTCACAGGGACAGGCGAACACTGAAGCTTTCTTT | CASSQGQANTEAFF
. | TRBJ1-6 | . | TRBV15 | TGTGCCACCAGCACACGGGCCTCACTTTCACCCCTCCACTTT | CATSTRASLSPLHF
TRBD2 | TRBJ2-5 | . | TRBV10-2 | TGCGCCAGCAGTGAGAGCGGGAGGGCCGCAGAGACCCAGTACTTC | CASSESGRAAETQYF
TRBD2 | TRBJ2-5 | . | TRBV18 | TGTGCCAGCTCACCCACTAGCGGGGAGACCCAGTACTTC | CASSPTSGETQYF
TRBD2 | TRBJ2-1 | . | TRBV6-6 | TGTGCCAGCAGTTTGACTAGCGGGAGTCAAAATGAGCAGTTCTTC | CASSLTSGSQNEQFF
. | TRBJ1-2 | . | TRBV14 | TGTGCCAGCAGCCAAGTTCAGGGGCCGTTCTATGGCTACACCTTC | CASSQVQGPFYGYTF
. | TRBJ1-4 | . | TRBV6-1 | TGTGCCAGCAGTGAAGGAGCTGGTCTCCTAGTCGACAATGAAAAACTGTTTTTT | CASSEGAGLLVDNEKLFF
TRBD2 | TRBJ2-7 | . | TRBV5-1 | TGCGCCAGCAGCCGGACTAGCGGGAGAAGGGGGGTCTACGAGCAGTACTTC | CASSRTSGRRGVYEQYF
. | TRBJ2-1 | . | TRBV7-8 | TGTGCCAGCAGCCGGACCCCGTGGGAGCAGTTCTTC | CASSRTPWEQFF
. | TRBJ2-7 | . | TRBV6-6 | TGTGCCAGCAGTTACTCACAGGTGGGGCTGTACTTC | CASSYSQVGLYF
TRBD2 | TRBJ2-2 | once | TRBV5-1 | TGCGCCAGCAGCCCTAGACTAGCGGGAGGTACCGGGGAGCTGTTGTTT | CASSPRLAGGTGELLF
TRBD1 | TRBJ1-4 | . | TRBV5-8 | TGTGCCAGCAGCCCACAGGGGCTTCTTCGGGAAAAACTGTTTTTT | CASSPQGLLREKLFF
. | TRBJ1-5 | . | TRBV7-2 | TGTGCCAGCAGCTTAAGTCAACAGGGTAGCCAGCCCCAGCATTTT | CASSLSQQGSQPQHF
. | TRBJ2-1 | . | TRBV15 | TGTGCCACCAGCCAGGCTAGCACCCATGAGCAGTTCTTC | CATSQASTHEQFF
. | TRBJ2-5 | . | TRBV6-6 | TGTGCCAGCAGTTACAGTGTTCTCATCCAAGAGACCCAGTACTTC | CASSYSVLIQETQYF
TRBD2 | TRBJ2-3 | few | TRBV5-1 | TGCGCCAGCAGCATGCCCGGGACTAGCGGGGTAGGGAGCACAGATACGCAGTATTTT | CASSMPGTSGVGSTDTQYF
. | TRBJ1-1 | few | TRBV9 | TGTGCCAGCGGACCCTCCACTGTGAACACTGAAGCTTTCTTT | CASGPSTVNTEAFF
TRBD1 | TRBJ1-1 | . | TRBV7-6 | TGTGCCAGCAGCCGAGTCAGGGGGCGTACTGAAGCTTTCTTT | CASSRVRGRTEAFF